The next 29 T cell receptor beta chains were all read from a single sample in a study of OX40 agonist ivuxolimab in advanced cancers. Libraries were prepared by immunoSEQ multiplex PCR; TCRdb keeps only in-frame clonotypes and omits some of them. This table has roughly 73,000 clones, 89% appearing once. Specimen: CD4+ or CD8+ T cells sorted from blood, collected in a trial of the OX40 agonist ivuxolimab. The source of these receptors is an adult with an advanced solid tumor such as melanoma, head and neck, liver or kidney cancer.

V gene TRBV28 combines with J gene TRBJ2-7; D call uncertain. CDR1 is MDHEN and CDR2 is SYDVKM in the germline V gene. V lost 2 bases to trimming and J lost 3 bases, with 11 bases between them. This CDR3 has 14 amino acids. The CDR3 is CASSLPSGRYEQYF. The CDR3 nucleotides are TGTGCCAGCAGTTTACCCTCCGGCCGCTACGAGCAGTACTTC.

This chain joins TRBV30 and TRBJ2-5; 7 bases align to TRBD2. V shed 4 bases, J shed 3 bases, and the junction held 11 bases outside the gene matches. There are 15 residues in the CDR3. CDR1 is GTSNPN, CDR2 SVGIG, per germline (reference sequence). CDR3 residues: CAWKRPRGGEETQYF. The CDR3 DNA reads as TGTGCCTGGAAAAGGCCCCGCGGGGGAGAAGAGACCCAGTACTTC.

The V gene is TRBV11-2, the J gene TRBJ2-3; D might be TRBD1 or TRBD2, each matching 6 bases. Germline CDR1 and CDR2: SGHAT and FQNNGV. The CDR3 runs to 16 residues. The ends were cut back, 1 base at V and 4 bases at J, with 15 bases in the middle. CDR3: CASSLAGAQEADTQYF. The CDR3 coding sequence is TGTGCCAGCAGCTTAGCGGGGGCCCAAGAGGCAGATACGCAGTATTTT.

The chain carries TRBV7-9 and TRBJ1-1, with D unresolved. CDR1 is SEHNR, CDR2 FQNEAQ, per germline (reference sequence). CDR3 length: 15 residues. The V end lost 4 bases, the J end lost 3 bases, and 15 bases lay between the germline ends. The CDR3 DNA reads TGTGCCAGCAGCTCCCACCGCCTTAGAGACACTGAAGCTTTCTTT. This encodes CASSSHRLRDTEAFF.

Concerning this clone itself: Germline and junction disagree at one end, which may indicate a read error. The chain links TRBV7-7 to TRBJ2-1, with D possibly TRBD2 on 6 matching bases. The CDR3 has 15 residues. Germline V gene lookup returns CDR1 SSHAT and CDR2 FNYEAQ (reference sequence). Written as DNA, the CDR3 is TGTGCTAGCAGCTTGGAGGGAGGCCCCTACAATGAGCAGTTCTTC. Amino acid sequence: CASSLEGGPYNEQFF.

The genes are TRBV4-2 and TRBJ2-7, with a possible D match to TRBD2 (6 bases). Germline V gene lookup returns CDR1 LGHNA and CDR2 YNFKEQ. Trimming removed 0 bases from V and 7 bases from J, with 16 bases in between. CDR3 length equals 15 residues. CDR3 in DNA: TGTGCCAGCAGCCAAGATGTAGCGGCCCCCGCAGAGCAGTACTTC. This translates into CASSQDVAAPAEQYF.

The rearrangement links TRBV13 to TRBJ1-6; 7 bases fit TRBD1. Unmatched junction bases numbered 2, after V lost 3 bases and J lost 6 bases. Germline CDR1 and CDR2: PRHDT and FYEKMQ (reference sequence). This CDR3 is 14 amino acids long. DNA of the CDR3: TGTGCCAGCAGCTTCCGACAGGGTAATTCACCCCTCCACTTT. Its translation: CASSFRQGNSPLHF.

The rearrangement joins TRBV5-1 to TRBJ2-3; 7 nucleotides line up with TRBD2. Per germline, CDR1 SGHRS and CDR2 YFSETQ. J gave up 4 bases and V 4 bases, and 9 bases lay outside the gene matches. The CDR3 is 15 residues long. The CDR3 here is CASSDREASPDTQYF. CDR3 coding DNA: TGCGCCAGCAGCGATCGGGAGGCTAGCCCAGATACGCAGTATTTT.

This clone was seen a single time. J is TRBJ2-5 and V is TRBV5-6; D unresolved. Matching the DNA end better, TRBJ2-7 makes the J call doubtful. The length of the CDR3 is 11 residues. CDR1 is SGHDT and CDR2 is YYEEEE in the germline V gene. CDR3 in DNA: TGTGCCAGCAGCTCCACCTACGAGCAGTACTTC. As protein: CASSSTYEQYF.

The chain recombines TRBV6-5 with TRBJ2-2; TRBD2 matches 7 bases. The V gene end was trimmed by 1 base and the J gene end by 1 base; junction bases not matched to a gene: 3. The germline V gene has CDR1 MNHEY and CDR2 SVGAGI. The CDR3 contains 16 residues. CDR3 sequence reads: CASSYLSSGNTGELFF. In DNA form, the CDR3 reads TGTGCCAGCAGTTACTTGTCTAGCGGGAACACCGGGGAGCTGTTTTTT.

The chain recombines TRBV5-4 with TRBJ2-3; 12 bases align to TRBD1. Germline V gene lookup returns CDR1 SGHNT and CDR2 YYREEE (reference sequence). The CDR3 sequence is 15 residues long. The V segment lost 4 bases and the J segment 3 bases; nucleotides outside the gene matches: 3. CDR3 DNA: TGTGCCAGCAGCACGGGACAGGGGGCTACAGATACGCAGTATTTT. Its protein product is CASSTGQGATDTQYF. Based on the CDR3 plus reference TRBV5-4 and TRBJ2-3, the full variable domain is ETGVTQSPTHLIKTRGQQVTLRCSSQSGHNTVSWYQQALGQGPQFIFQYYREEENGRGNFPPRFSGLQFPNYSSELNVNALELDDSALYLCASSTGQGATDTQYFGPGTRLTVL.

This clone was observed a single time. The chain joins TRBV11-2 to TRBJ2-7; tentative D call: TRBD2 (6 bases). CDR3 size: 15 residues. Germline V gene lookup returns CDR1 SGHAT and CDR2 FQNNGV. V gave up 0 bases and J gave up 9 bases, with 18 bases separating them. The DNA for the CDR3 is TGTGCCAGCAGCTTAGATCCCGGACTATTCTACCGGCAGTACTTC. Protein sequence: CASSLDPGLFYRQYF.

J is TRBJ2-3 and V is TRBV5-1; D gene unclear. Trimming took 4 bases from V and 5 from J, leaving 14 bases between them. Germline CDR1 reads SGHRS; CDR2 reads YFSETQ. This CDR3 spans 14 amino acids. The CDR3 nucleotides are TGCGCCAGCAGCACGCTTTCCCGGCTAGATACGCAGTATTTT. This gives the protein CASSTLSRLDTQYF.

V and J are TRBV9 and TRBJ2-3, with D possibly TRBD2 on 6 matching bases. V was trimmed by 0 bases and J by 3 bases, leaving 11 bases between them. Germline assignment: CDR1 SGDLS and CDR2 YYNGEE. The CDR3 loop spans 15 amino acids. The CDR3 DNA reads as TGTGCCAGCAGCGTAGCCGGGAGAAGAACAGATACGCAGTATTTT. It encodes CASSVAGRRTDTQYF.

The chain employs TRBV4-2 and TRBJ1-4, with a possible D match to TRBD1 (5 bases). The CDR3 loop spans 15 amino acids. CDR1 is LGHNA, CDR2 YNFKEQ, per germline. V was cut by 3 bases and J by 8 bases, with 16 bases left in between. CDR3 in amino acids: CASSQGTLQGEKLFF. CDR3 bases: TGTGCCAGCAGCCAGGGGACCCTTCAAGGGGAAAAACTGTTTTTT.

The gene calls are TRBV7-2 and TRBJ2-7, with no clear D. There are 14 residues in the CDR3. The germline V and J ends were trimmed by 5 bases and 2 bases, with 13 bases remaining between them. Germline V lookup: CDR1 SGHTA, CDR2 FQGNSA. CDR3 sequence (DNA): TGTGCCAGCAGCCCCACACGGGCCGCCTACGAGCAGTACTTC. Translating gives CASSPTRAAYEQYF.

The rearrangement uses TRBV10-3 and TRBJ1-2, with D uncertain. The V and J ends lost 10 bases and 1 base respectively, with 13 bases between them. The CDR3 length is 13 residues. Germline CDR1 ENHRY, CDR2 SYGVKD. CDR3 region: CATKGGVNYGYTF. The DNA for the CDR3 is TGTGCCACCAAGGGCGGAGTTAACTATGGCTACACCTTC.

This chain uses TRBV11-1 with TRBJ2-3; no clear D. Trimming left V 6 bases short and J 0 bases short, with 7 bases between. This CDR3 comprises 13 residues. Germline CDR1 SGHAT, CDR2 FQDESV (reference sequence). The CDR3 DNA follows: TGTGCCAGCAGTAATCCTAGCACAGATACGCAGTATTTT. Its protein product is CASSNPSTDTQYF.

The genes are TRBV12-5 and TRBJ1-3; tentative D call: TRBD1 (6 bases). The CDR3 length is 16 residues. Trimming pared 0 bases from V and 1 base from J, leaving 10 bases between. From germline, CDR1 is LGHNT and CDR2 FRNRAP. The CDR3 coding sequence is TGTGCTAGTGGTTTGGTATGGGGGGCATCTGGAAACACCATATATTTT. This gives the protein CASGLVWGASGNTIYF.

The chain combines TRBV9 with TRBJ2-1; tentative D call: TRBD2 (5 bases). The CDR3 is 14 amino acids. Trimming took off 0 bases at V and 6 bases at J, with 10 bases between the two ends. Germline-derived CDR1 and CDR2 are SGDLS and YYNGEE. CDR3 protein: CASSVGADGNEQFF. The CDR3, as DNA: TGTGCCAGCAGCGTAGGAGCGGATGGCAATGAGCAGTTCTTC.

This rearrangement joins TRBV11-2 to TRBJ2-1; no clear D gene. The CDR3 spans 13 residues. The V and J ends lost 0 bases and 12 bases respectively, with 12 bases between them. CDR1 and CDR2 (germline): SGHAT, FQNNGV. The CDR3 nucleotides are TGTGCCAGCAGCTTAGATCTTAGGGTGATGCAGTTCTTC. Amino acids: CASSLDLRVMQFF.

V usage is TRBV7-9 and J usage is TRBJ2-7, with a weak D call TRBD2 (5 bases). Trimming removed 7 bases at V and 2 bases at J, with 21 bases between. This CDR3 spans 16 amino acids. CDR1 is SEHNR, CDR2 FQNEAQ, per germline (reference sequence). As DNA, the CDR3 is TGTGCCAGCATCCCCGTGGAGGCCGGGAACACCTACGAGCAGTACTTC. Protein sequence: CASIPVEAGNTYEQYF.

The V call is TRBV5-1, the J call TRBJ1-2; the match to TRBD1 covers 7 bases. CDR3 size: 15 residues. Trimming took 0 bases from V and 3 from J; bases not matched to a gene: 5. From germline, CDR1 is SGHRS and CDR2 YFSETQ. The CDR3 nucleotides are TGCGCCAGCAGCTTGGCCGACAGGGCCCACTATGGCTACACCTTC. Amino acid sequence: CASSLADRAHYGYTF.

J is TRBJ2-1 and V is TRBV5-1; TRBD1 might be the D (9 bases). Germline CDR1 is SGHRS and CDR2 is YFSETQ. The ends were cut back, 5 bases at V and 6 bases at J, with 27 bases in the middle. CDR3 length: 18 amino acids. In DNA form, the CDR3 reads TGCGCCAGCAGTGGCGGGGGGCTTCGGGACAGGGTTGGCAATGAGCAGTTCTTC. This sequence encodes CASSGGGLRDRVGNEQFF. Supplemented by reference TRBV5-1 and TRBJ2-1, the full variable domain reads KAGVTQTPRYLIKTRGQQVTLSCSPISGHRSVSWYQQTPGQGLQFLFEYFSETQRNKGNFPGRFSGRQFSNSRSEMNVSTLELGDSALYLCASSGGGLRDRVGNEQFFGPGTRLTVL.

A single count supports this clone. The chain joins TRBV5-1 to TRBJ1-4; D is ambiguous. With 3 bases removed from V and 6 bases from J, the gap between germline ends came to 15 bases. Germline V CDR1 and CDR2: SGHRS, YFSETQ. The CDR3 consists of 15 residues. CDR3 sequence: CASSSPTFGDEKLFF. The CDR3 DNA reads as TGCGCCAGCAGCTCCCCGACGTTCGGAGATGAAAAACTGTTTTTT.

The V and J genes are TRBV18 and TRBJ2-1; D gene uncertain. The CDR3 is 15 amino acids. Germline V CDR1 and CDR2: KGHSH, LQKENI. V shed 3 bases and J shed 8 bases, with 17 bases lying between them. The CDR3 loop is CASSPLPSPVDEQFF. CDR3 bases: TGTGCCAGCTCACCCTTACCGAGTCCTGTCGATGAGCAGTTCTTC.

J is TRBJ2-1 and V is TRBV11-3; D remains ambiguous. Trimming took off 0 bases at V and 12 bases at J, with 12 bases between the two ends. Germline CDR1 is SGHNT and CDR2 is YENEEA. CDR3 length equals 13 residues. In DNA form, the CDR3 reads TGTGCCAGCAGCTTAGATGGCGGTAGAAGGCAGTTCTTC. This gives the protein CASSLDGGRRQFF.

This chain links TRBV5-1 with TRBJ2-1, with a weak D call TRBD2 (7 bases). Germline CDR1 SGHRS, CDR2 YFSETQ. There are 13 residues in the CDR3. V lost 5 bases and J lost 6, with 12 bases in between. CDR3 protein: CASSRGGGNEQFF. CDR3 DNA sequence: TGCGCCAGCAGTCGGGGAGGGGGCAATGAGCAGTTCTTC.

The rearrangement links TRBV5-1 to TRBJ2-5; maybe TRBD2 (6 bases). Germline V CDR1 and CDR2: SGHRS, YFSETQ. The V end was cut by 4 bases, the J end by 5 bases, with 15 bases between. The CDR3 is 14 amino acids. CDR3 coding DNA: TGCGCCAGCAGCCTGGGCGGGGTGGAGGAGACCCAGTACTTC. It yields the protein CASSLGGVEETQYF.